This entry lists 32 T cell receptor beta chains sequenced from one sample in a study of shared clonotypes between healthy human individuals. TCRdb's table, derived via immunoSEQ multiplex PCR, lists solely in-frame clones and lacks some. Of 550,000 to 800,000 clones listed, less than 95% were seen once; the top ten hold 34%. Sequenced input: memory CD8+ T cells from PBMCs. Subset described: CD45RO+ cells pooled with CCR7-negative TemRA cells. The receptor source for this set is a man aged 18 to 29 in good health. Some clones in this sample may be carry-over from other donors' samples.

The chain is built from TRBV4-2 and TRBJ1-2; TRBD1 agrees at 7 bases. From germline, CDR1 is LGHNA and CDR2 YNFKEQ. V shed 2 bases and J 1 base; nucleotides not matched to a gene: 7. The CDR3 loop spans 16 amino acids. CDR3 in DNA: TGTGCCAGCAGCCAATACAGGGGTCGGCTTAACTATGGCTACACCTTC. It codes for CASSQYRGRLNYGYTF.

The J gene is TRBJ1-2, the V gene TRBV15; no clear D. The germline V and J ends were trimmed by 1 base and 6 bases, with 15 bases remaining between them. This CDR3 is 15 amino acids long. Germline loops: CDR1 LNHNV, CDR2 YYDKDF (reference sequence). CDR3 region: CATSRVGRPGDGYTF. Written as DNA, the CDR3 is TGTGCCACCAGCAGAGTGGGTCGGCCCGGGGATGGCTACACCTTC.

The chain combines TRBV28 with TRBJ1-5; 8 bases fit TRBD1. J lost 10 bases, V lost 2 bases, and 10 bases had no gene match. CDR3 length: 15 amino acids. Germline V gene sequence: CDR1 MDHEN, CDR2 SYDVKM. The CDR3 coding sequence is TGTGCCAGCAGTTTAGCCACAGGGGGGATCAGCCCCCAGCATTTT. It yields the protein CASSLATGGISPQHF.

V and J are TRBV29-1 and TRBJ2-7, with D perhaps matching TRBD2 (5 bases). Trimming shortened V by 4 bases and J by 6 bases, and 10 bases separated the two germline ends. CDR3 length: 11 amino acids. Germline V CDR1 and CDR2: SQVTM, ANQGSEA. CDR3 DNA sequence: TGCAGCGTTGGAACTAGAAGCGAGCAGTACTTC. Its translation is CSVGTRSEQYF.

The CDR3: CASSSTGSLYNEQFF. The CDR3 DNA follows: TGTGCCAGCAGCTCAACTGGCTCCTTATACAATGAGCAGTTCTTC. The genes are TRBV28 and TRBJ2-1; the D is unclear. The CDR3 totals 15 residues. Looked up from germline, CDR1 is MDHEN and CDR2 is SYDVKM. Between the trimmed V and J ends, which lost 6 bases and 4 bases, there was a span of 16 bases.

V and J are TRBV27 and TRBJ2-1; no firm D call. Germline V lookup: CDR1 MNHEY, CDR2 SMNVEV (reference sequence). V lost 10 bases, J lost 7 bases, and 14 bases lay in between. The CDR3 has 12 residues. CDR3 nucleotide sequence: TGTGCCATCTCGGAAAGGGTGAATGAGCAGTTCTTC. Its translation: CAISERVNEQFF.

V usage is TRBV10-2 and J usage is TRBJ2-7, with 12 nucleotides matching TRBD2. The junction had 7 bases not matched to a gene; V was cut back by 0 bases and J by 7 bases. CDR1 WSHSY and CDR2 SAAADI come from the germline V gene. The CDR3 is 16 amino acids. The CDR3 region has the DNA TGCGCCAGCAGTGAGTCTGGACTAGCGGGGCGCTATGAGCAGTACTTC. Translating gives CASSESGLAGRYEQYF.

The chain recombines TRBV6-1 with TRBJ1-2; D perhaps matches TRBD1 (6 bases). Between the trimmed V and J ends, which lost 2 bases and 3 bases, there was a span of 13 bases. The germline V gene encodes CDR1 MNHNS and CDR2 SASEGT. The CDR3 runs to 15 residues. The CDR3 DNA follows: TGTGCCAGCAGTGAAAACAACAGGGCGGACTATGGCTACACCTTC. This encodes CASSENNRADYGYTF.

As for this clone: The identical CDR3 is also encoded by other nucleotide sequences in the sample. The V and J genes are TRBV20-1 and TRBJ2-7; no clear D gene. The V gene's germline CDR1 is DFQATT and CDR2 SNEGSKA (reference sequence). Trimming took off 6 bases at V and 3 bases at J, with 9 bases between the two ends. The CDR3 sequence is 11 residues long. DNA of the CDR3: TGCAGTGCCTTATGGGGCTACGAGCAGTACTTC. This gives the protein CSALWGYEQYF.

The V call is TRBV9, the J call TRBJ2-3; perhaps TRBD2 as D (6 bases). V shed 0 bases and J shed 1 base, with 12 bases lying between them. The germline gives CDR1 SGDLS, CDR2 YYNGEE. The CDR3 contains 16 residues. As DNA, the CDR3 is TGTGCCAGCAGCGTAGGGCTAGCGTTTCGCACAGATACGCAGTATTTT. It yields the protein CASSVGLAFRTDTQYF. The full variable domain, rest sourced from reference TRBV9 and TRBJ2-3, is DSGVTQTPKHLITATGQRVTLRCSPRSGDLSVYWYQQSLDQGLQFLIQYYNGEERAKGNILERFSAQQFPDLHSELNLSSLELGDSALYFCASSVGLAFRTDTQYFGPGTRLTVL.

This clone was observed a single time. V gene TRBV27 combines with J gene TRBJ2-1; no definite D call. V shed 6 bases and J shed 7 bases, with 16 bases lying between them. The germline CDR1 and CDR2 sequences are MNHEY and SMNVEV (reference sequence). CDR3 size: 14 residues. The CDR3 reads CASSRRIHGNEQFF. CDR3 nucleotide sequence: TGTGCCAGCAGCCGAAGGATACATGGGAATGAGCAGTTCTTC.

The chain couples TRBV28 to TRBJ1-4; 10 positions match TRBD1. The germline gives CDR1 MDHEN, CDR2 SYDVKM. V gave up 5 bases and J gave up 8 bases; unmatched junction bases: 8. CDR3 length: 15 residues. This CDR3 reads CASSAGTGEDEKLFF. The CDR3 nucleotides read TGTGCCAGCAGTGCCGGGACAGGGGAGGACGAAAAACTGTTTTTT.

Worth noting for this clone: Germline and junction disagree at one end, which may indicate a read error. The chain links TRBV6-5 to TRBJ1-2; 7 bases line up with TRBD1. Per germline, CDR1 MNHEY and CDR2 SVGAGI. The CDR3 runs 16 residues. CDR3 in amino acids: CASSNSMTGFVYGYTF. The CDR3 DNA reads TGTGCCAGCAGTAACTCTATGACAGGGTTTGTCTATGGCTACACCTTC.

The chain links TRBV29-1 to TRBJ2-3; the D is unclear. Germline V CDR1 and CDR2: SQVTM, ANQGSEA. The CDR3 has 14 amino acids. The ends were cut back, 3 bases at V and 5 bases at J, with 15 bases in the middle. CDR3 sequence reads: CSVDGWRGRDTQYF. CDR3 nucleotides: TGCAGCGTTGATGGGTGGAGAGGTAGAGATACGCAGTATTTT.

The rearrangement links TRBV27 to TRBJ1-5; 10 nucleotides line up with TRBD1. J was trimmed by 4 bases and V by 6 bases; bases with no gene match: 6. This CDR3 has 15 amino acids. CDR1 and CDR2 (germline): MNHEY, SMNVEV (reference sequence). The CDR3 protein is CASRGGQGWNQPQHF. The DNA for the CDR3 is TGTGCCAGCAGGGGGGGACAGGGGTGGAATCAGCCCCAGCATTTT.

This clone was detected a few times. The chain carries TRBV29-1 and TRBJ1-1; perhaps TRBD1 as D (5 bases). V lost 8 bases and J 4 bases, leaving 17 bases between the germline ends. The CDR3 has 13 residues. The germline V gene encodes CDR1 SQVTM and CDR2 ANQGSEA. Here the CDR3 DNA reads TGCAGCCAAGGAGGACCGGGGGGCACTGAAGCTTTCTTT. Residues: CSQGGPGGTEAFF.

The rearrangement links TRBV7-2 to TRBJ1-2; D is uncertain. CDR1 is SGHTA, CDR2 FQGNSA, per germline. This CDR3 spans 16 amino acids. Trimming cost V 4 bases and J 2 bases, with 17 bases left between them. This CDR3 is CASSSNALGGNYGYTF. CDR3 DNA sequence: TGTGCCAGCAGCTCAAATGCCCTCGGCGGGAACTATGGCTACACCTTC.

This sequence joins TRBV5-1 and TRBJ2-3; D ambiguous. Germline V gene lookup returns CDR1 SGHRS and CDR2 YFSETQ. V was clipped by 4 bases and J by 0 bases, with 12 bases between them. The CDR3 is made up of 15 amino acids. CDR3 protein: CASSAGSSSTDTQYF. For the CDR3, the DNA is TGCGCCAGCAGCGCTGGCTCTTCTAGCACAGATACGCAGTATTTT. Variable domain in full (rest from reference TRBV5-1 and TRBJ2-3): KAGVTQTPRYLIKTRGQQVTLSCSPISGHRSVSWYQQTPGQGLQFLFEYFSETQRNKGNFPGRFSGRQFSNSRSEMNVSTLELGDSALYLCASSAGSSSTDTQYFGPGTRLTVL.

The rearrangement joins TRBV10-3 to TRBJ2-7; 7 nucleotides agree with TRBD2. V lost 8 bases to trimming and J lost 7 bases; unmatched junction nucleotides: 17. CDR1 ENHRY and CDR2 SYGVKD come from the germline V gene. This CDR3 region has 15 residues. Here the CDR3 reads CAIGSKRELVVEQYF. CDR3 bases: TGTGCCATCGGGTCTAAGCGGGAACTCGTGGTAGAGCAGTACTTC.

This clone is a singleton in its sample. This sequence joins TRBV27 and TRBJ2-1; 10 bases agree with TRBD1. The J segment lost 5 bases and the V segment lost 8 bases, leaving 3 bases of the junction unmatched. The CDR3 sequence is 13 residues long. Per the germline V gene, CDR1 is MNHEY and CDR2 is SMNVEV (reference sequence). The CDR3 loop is CASGTGAHNEQFF. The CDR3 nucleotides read TGTGCCAGCGGGACAGGGGCCCACAATGAGCAGTTCTTC.

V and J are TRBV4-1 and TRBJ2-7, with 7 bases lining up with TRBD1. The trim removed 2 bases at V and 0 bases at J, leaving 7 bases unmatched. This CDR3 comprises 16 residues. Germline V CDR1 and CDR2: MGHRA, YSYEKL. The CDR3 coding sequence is TGCGCCAGCAGCCAATTTCCGACAGGGTACTCCTACGAGCAGTACTTC. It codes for CASSQFPTGYSYEQYF.

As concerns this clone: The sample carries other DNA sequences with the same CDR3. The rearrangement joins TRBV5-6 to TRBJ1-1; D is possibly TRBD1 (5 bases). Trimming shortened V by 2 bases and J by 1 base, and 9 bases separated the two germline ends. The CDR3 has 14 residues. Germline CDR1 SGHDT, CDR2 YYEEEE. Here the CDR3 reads CASSFGQGNTEAFF. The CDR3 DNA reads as TGTGCCAGCAGCTTCGGGCAGGGGAACACTGAAGCTTTCTTT.

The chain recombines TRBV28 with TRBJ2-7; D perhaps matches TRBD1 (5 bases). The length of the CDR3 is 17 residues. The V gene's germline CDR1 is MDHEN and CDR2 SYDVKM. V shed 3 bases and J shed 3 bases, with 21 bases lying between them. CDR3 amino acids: CASSFGPRGRVFYEQYF. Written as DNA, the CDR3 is TGTGCCAGCAGTTTCGGTCCCCGAGGCAGGGTCTTCTACGAGCAGTACTTC.

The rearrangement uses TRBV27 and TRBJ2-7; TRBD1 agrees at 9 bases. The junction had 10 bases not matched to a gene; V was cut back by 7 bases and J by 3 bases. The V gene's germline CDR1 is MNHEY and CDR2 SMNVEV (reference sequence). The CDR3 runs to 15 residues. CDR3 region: CASTPSGTGFYEQYF. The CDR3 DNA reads TGTGCCAGCACCCCTTCCGGGACAGGGTTCTACGAGCAGTACTTC.

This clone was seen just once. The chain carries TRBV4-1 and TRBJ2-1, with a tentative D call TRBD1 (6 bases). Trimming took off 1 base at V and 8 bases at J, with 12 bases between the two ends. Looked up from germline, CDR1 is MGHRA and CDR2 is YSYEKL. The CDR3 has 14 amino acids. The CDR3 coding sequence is TGCGCCAGCAGCCAAGTGGGGGCTTTGGATGAGCAGTTCTTC. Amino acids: CASSQVGALDEQFF.

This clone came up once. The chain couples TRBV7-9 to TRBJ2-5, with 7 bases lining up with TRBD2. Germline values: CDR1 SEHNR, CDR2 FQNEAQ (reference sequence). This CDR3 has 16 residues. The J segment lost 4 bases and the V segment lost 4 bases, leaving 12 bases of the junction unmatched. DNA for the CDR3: TGTGCCAGCAGCTCGTTCGAGAAGACTAGCCGAGAGACCCAGTACTTC. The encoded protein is CASSSFEKTSRETQYF. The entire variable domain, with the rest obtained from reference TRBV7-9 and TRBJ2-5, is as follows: DTGVSQNPRHKITKRGQNVTFRCDPISEHNRLYWYRQTLGQGPEFLTYFQNEAQLEKSRLLSDRFSAERPKGSFSTLEIQRTEQGDSAMYLCASSSFEKTSRETQYFGPGTRLLVL.

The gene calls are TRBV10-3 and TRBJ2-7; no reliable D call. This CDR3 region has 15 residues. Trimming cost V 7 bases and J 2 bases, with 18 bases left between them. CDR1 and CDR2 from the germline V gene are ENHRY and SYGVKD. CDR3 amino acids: CAIKVLASSTYEQYF. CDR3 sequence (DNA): TGTGCCATCAAGGTGTTGGCGTCATCGACCTACGAGCAGTACTTC.

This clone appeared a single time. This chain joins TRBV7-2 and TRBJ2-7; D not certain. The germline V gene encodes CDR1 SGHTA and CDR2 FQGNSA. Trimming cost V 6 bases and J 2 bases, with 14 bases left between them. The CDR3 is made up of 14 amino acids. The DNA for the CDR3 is TGTGCCAGCAGTCCTCGGGTAAAGGCCTACGAGCAGTACTTC. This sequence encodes CASSPRVKAYEQYF.

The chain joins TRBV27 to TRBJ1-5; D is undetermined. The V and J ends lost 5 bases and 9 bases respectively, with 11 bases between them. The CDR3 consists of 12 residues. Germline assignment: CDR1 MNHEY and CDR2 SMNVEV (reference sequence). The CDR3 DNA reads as TGTGCCAGCAGTCCGAATCCTGGGCCCCAGCATTTT. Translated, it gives CASSPNPGPQHF.

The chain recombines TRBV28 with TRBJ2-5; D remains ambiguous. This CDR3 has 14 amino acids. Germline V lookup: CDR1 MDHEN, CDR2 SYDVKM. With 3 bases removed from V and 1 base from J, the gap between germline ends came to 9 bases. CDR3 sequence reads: CASSLGYGQETQYF. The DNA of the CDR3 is TGTGCCAGCAGTTTGGGATATGGCCAAGAGACCCAGTACTTC.

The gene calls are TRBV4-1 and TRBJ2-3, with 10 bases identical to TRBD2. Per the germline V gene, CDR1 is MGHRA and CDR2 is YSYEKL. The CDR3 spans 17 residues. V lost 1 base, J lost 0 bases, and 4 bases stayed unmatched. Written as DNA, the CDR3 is TGCGCCAGCAGCCAAGGTCGACTAGCGGGTAGCACAGATACGCAGTATTTT. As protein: CASSQGRLAGSTDTQYF.

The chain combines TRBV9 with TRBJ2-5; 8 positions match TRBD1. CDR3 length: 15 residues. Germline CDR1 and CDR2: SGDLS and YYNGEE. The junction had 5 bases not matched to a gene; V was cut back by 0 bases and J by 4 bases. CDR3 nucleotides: TGTGCCAGCAGCGTAGGGTCCACAGGGGGAGAGACCCAGTACTTC. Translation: CASSVGSTGGETQYF.